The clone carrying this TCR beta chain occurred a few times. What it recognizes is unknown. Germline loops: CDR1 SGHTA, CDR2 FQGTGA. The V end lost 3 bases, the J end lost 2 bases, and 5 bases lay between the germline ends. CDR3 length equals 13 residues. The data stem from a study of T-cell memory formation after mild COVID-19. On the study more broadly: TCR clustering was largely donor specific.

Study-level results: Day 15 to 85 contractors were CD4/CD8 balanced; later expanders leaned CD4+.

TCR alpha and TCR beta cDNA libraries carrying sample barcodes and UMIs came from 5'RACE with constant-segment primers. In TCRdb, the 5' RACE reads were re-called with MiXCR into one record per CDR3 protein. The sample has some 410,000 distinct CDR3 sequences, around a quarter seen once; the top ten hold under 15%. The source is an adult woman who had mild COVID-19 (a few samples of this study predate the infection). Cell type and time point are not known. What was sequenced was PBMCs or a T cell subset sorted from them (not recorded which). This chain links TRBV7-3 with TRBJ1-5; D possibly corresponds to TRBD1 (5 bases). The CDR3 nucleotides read TGTGCCAGCAGCTTGGGGCGCAATCAGCCCCAGCATTTT. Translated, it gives CASSLGRNQPQHF.